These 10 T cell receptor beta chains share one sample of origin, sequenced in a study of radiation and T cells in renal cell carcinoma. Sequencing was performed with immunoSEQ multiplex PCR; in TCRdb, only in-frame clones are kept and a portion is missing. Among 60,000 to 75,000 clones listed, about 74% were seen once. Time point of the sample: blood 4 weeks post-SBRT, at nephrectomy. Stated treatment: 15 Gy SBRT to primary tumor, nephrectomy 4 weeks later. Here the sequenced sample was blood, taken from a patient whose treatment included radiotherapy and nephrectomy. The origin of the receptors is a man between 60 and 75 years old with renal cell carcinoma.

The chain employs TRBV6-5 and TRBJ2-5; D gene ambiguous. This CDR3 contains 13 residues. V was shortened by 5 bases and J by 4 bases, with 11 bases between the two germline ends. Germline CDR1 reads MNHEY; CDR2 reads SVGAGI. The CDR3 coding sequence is TGTGCCAGCAGTCCTATCCGTGCAGAGACCCAGTACTTC. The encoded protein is CASSPIRAETQYF.

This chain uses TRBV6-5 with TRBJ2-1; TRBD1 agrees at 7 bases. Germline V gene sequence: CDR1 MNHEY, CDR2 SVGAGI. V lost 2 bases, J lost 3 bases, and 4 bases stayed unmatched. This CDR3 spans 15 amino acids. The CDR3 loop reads CASSYEAGGYNEQFF. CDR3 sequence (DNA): TGTGCCAGCAGTTACGAGGCAGGGGGCTACAATGAGCAGTTCTTC.

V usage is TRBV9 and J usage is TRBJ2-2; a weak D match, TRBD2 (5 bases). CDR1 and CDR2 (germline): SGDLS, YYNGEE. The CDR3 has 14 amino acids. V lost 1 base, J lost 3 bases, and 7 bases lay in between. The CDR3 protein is CASSVMRDTGELFF. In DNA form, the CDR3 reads TGTGCCAGCAGCGTAATGAGGGACACCGGGGAGCTGTTTTTT.

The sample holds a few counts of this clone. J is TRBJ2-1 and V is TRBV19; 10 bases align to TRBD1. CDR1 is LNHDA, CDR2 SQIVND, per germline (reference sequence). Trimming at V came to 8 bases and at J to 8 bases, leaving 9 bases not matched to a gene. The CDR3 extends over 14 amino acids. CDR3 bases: TGTGCCAGTCTTGACAGGGGGCAGGTGGATGAGCAGTTCTTC. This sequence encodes CASLDRGQVDEQFF.

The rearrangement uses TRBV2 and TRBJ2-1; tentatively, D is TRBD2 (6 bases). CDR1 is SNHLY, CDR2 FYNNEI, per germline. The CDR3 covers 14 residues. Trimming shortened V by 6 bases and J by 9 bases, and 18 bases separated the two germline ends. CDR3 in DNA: TGTGCCAGCAGGAGGGAGGAGCGTCAGAGTGAGCAGTTCTTC. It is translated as CASRREERQSEQFF.

CDR3 region: CASSQDTTRTYNEQFF. CDR3 DNA: TGCGCCAGCAGCCAAGATACGACTAGGACCTACAATGAGCAGTTCTTC. The chain links TRBV4-1 to TRBJ2-1; D might be TRBD2 (6 bases). V gave up 0 bases and J gave up 2 bases, with 11 bases separating them. The CDR3 totals 16 residues. Germline assignment: CDR1 MGHRA and CDR2 YSYEKL.

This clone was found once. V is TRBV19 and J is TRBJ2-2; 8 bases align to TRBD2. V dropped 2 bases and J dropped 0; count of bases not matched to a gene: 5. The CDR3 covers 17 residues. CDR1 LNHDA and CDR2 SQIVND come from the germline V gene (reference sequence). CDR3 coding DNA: TGTGCCAGTAGTATACGCGGGAGGAGACCGAACACCGGGGAGCTGTTTTTT. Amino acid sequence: CASSIRGRRPNTGELFF.

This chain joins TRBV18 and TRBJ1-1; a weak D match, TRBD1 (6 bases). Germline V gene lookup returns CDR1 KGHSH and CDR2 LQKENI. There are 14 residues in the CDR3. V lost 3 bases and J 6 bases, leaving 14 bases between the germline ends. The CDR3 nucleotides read TGTGCCAGCTCACCCAGGGGAGGGGGGCCTGAAGCTTTCTTT. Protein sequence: CASSPRGGGPEAFF.

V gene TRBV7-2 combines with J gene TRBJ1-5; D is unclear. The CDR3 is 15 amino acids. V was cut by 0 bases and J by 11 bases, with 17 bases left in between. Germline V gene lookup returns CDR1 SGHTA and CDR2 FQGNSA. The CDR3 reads CASSLAHPDKPAQHF. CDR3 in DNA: TGTGCCAGCAGCTTAGCGCACCCTGACAAGCCAGCCCAGCATTTT. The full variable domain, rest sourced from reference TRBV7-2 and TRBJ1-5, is GAGVSQSPSNKVTEKGKDVELRCDPISGHTALYWYRQSLGQGLEFLIYFQGNSAPDKSGLPSDRFSAERTGGSVSTLTIQRTQQEDSAVYLCASSLAHPDKPAQHFGDGTRLSIL.

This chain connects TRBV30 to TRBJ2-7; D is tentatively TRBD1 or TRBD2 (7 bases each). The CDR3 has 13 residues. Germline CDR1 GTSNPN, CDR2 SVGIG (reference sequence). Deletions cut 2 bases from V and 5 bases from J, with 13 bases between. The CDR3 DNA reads TGTGCCTGGAGTTCAGGGGGGGCCCACGAGCAGTACTTC. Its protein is CAWSSGGAHEQYF.